The rows below give T cell receptor beta chains drawn from one sample of a study of graft-versus-host responses after intestinal transplantation. Repertoires were generated with immunoSEQ multiplex PCR, while TCRdb's copy carries only in-frame clones and drops some. The top ten clones hold 0.3% to 0.35% of a sample with tens of thousands of clones, approximately 90% of them seen once. Their antigen targets remain unknown. This sample comprised unstimulated CD4+ T cells sorted from spleen or lymph node cells, obtained before transplant. The origin of the receptors is a human donor who was the organ donor for an intestinal transplant. Each CDR3 is given with its conserved first and last residue. The D gene is left open where the match is weak. Clone size, where shown, is once, few, many, or a class for clones that have expanded.

TRBV18,NA,NA,TRBJ2-1,TGTGCCAGCTCACCAATGGGGGGATCCTACAATGAGCAGTTCTTC,CASSPMGGSYNEQFF
TRBV2,NA,NA,TRBJ1-2,TGTGCCAGCAGTGAAACATCCGTATACAGTGGCTACACCTTC,CASSETSVYSGYTF
TRBV28,NA,TRBD1,TRBJ2-3,TGTGCCAGCTTGCGGGACAGGGTAATTATGGATACGCAGTATTTT,CASLRDRVIMDTQYF
TRBV7-2,NA,TRBD2,TRBJ2-7,TGTGCCAGCAGCTTAGCCGGGACTAGCGGGAGTCTAAACTACGAGCAGTACTTC,CASSLAGTSGSLNYEQYF
TRBV7-2,NA,NA,TRBJ1-4,TGTGCCAGCAGCTTAAGTGTTGGAGGCGGGTATGAAAAACTGTTTTTT,CASSLSVGGGYEKLFF
TRBV28,NA,TRBD2,TRBJ2-2,TGTGCCAGCAGTTTGGGACTAGCGGGAGTTGGCACCGGGGAGCTGTTTTTT,CASSLGLAGVGTGELFF
TRBV5-1,NA,TRBD1,TRBJ1-1,TGCGCCAGCAGAAAACAGGGGGCTACTGAAGCTTTCTTT,CASRKQGATEAFF
TRBV5-1,NA,NA,TRBJ1-1,TGCGCCAGCAGCTTGGCCCCTCCGAGCACTGAAGCTTTCTTT,CASSLAPPSTEAFF
TRBV6-5,NA,TRBD1,TRBJ2-4,TGTGCCAGCAGTCCAGCCCGGACAGGGTTTCTGGACTTC,CASSPARTGFLDF
TRBV19,NA,TRBD2,TRBJ2-1,TGTGCCAGTAGTTCGACTAGCGGGAGCCCCTACAATGAGCAGTTCTTC,CASSSTSGSPYNEQFF
TRBV10-3,NA,TRBD2,TRBJ2-1,TGTGCCATCAGTGAGACGCAGCGGGGGGGCCGCAATGAGCAGTTCTTC,CAISETQRGGRNEQFF
TRBV2,NA,NA,TRBJ1-5,TGTGCCAGCATGCCGAGGCTTAGGGGAAGTTTCAGCAATCAGCCCCAGCATTTT,CASMPRLRGSFSNQPQHF
TRBV7-3,NA,TRBD2,TRBJ2-1,TGTGCCAGCAGCTTGATGGGGCGACTAGCGGGAAACTACAATGAGCAGTTCTTC,CASSLMGRLAGNYNEQFF
TRBV11-3,NA,NA,TRBJ2-3,TGTGCCAGCAGCTCCTCGGGAGATACGCAGTATTTT,CASSSSGDTQYF
TRBV25-1,NA,NA,TRBJ2-1,TGTGCCAGCAGTGACCTCAAAATAGGAGTCATTGAGCAGTTCTTC,CASSDLKIGVIEQFF
TRBV19,NA,NA,TRBJ1-6,TGTGCCAGTAGTGGGTGGAGGGTCAACCACCTTAATTCACCCCTCCACTTT,CASSGWRVNHLNSPLHF
TRBV19,NA,TRBD1,TRBJ2-4,TGTGCCAGTATCACAGACAGGGGACTTCAGTACTTC,CASITDRGLQYF
TRBV11-2,NA,TRBD2,TRBJ2-1,TGTGCCAGCAGGACTAGAACCGGGACTAGAAGCAATGAGCAGTTCTTC,CASRTRTGTRSNEQFF
TRBV18,NA,TRBD1,TRBJ1-2,TGTGCCAGCTCACCCGGGCAGGGGGCTAACTATGGCTACACCTTC,CASSPGQGANYGYTF
TRBV6-5,NA,NA,TRBJ2-7,TGTGCCAGCAGTTACTCGAAAGGGGTCGAGCAGTACTTC,CASSYSKGVEQYF
TRBV7-6,NA,NA,TRBJ2-1,TGTGCCAGCAGCTTAGCGTACGGCACGAGCGGCTACAATGAGCAGTTCTTC,CASSLAYGTSGYNEQFF
TRBV2,NA,TRBD2,TRBJ2-4,TGTGCCAGCAGACAAGCGGGGGGGTCCAAAAACATTCAGTACTTC,CASRQAGGSKNIQYF
TRBV5-1,NA,NA,TRBJ2-4,TGCGCCAGCAGCTTACGGGGAAGGGAAAACATTCAGTACTTC,CASSLRGRENIQYF
TRBV18,NA,NA,TRBJ1-4,TGTGCCAGCTCACGGGACATTTATGAAAAACTGTTTTTT,CASSRDIYEKLFF
TRBV13,NA,NA,TRBJ2-1,TGTGCCAGCAGCTTAAATAAGCTGATACAGTTCTTC,CASSLNKLIQFF
TRBV5-1,NA,NA,TRBJ1-1,TGCGCCAGCAGCTTGCAGAGGGAATGGGGCACTGAAGCTTTCTTT,CASSLQREWGTEAFF
TRBV10-3,NA,NA,TRBJ1-1,TGTGCCATCACAACAGGGAGGGACACTGAAGCTTTCTTT,CAITTGRDTEAFF
TRBV27,NA,TRBD2,TRBJ2-1,TGTGCCAGCAGTGCCCACCGACTAGCGGTCTACAATGAGCAGTTCTTC,CASSAHRLAVYNEQFF
TRBV28,NA,NA,TRBJ2-1,TGTGCCAGCAGTTCCAGGGGTGGGGGTGAGCAGTTCTTC,CASSSRGGGEQFF
TRBV6-6,NA,TRBD1,TRBJ1-5,TGTGCCAGCAGTTACTGGGACAGGGGGGATCAGCCCCAGCATTTT,CASSYWDRGDQPQHF
TRBV10-3,NA,TRBD2,TRBJ2-1,TGTGCCATCAGCGAAAGCGGGGGGCTTTTTCGTGAGCAGTTCTTC,CAISESGGLFREQFF
TRBV6-1,few,TRBD1,TRBJ1-5,TGTGCCAGCAGTCTTGGACAGGGGCTCAATCAGCCCCAGCATTTT,CASSLGQGLNQPQHF
TRBV30,NA,NA,TRBJ2-5,TGTGCCTGGAGTGTACAGATCCAAGAGACCCAGTACTTC,CAWSVQIQETQYF
TRBV19,NA,TRBD1,TRBJ2-5,TGTGCCAGTAGTAACCCTGGACAGGGCGGGGAGACCCAGTACTTC,CASSNPGQGGETQYF
TRBV7-9,NA,TRBD2,TRBJ2-1,TGTGCCAGCAGCTCAATCCCAGCGGGAGTAGCTCATGAGCAGTTCTTC,CASSSIPAGVAHEQFF
TRBV7-6,NA,TRBD1,TRBJ1-2,TGTGCCAGCAGCTTAGGGGGACAGTGGGCGCCCTATGGCTACACCTTC,CASSLGGQWAPYGYTF
TRBV19,NA,NA,TRBJ2-5,TGTGCCAGTAGTCCCGATTCAGGAAGGGAGACCCAGTACTTC,CASSPDSGRETQYF
TRBV7-3,NA,NA,TRBJ1-4,TGTGCCAGCAGCTTGTGGGCCAGGGGAACAACTAATGAAAAACTGTTTTTT,CASSLWARGTTNEKLFF
TRBV9,NA,NA,TRBJ1-2,TGTGCCAGCAGCGTAGTTACAGGGTGGGGCTACACCTTC,CASSVVTGWGYTF
TRBV18,NA,NA,TRBJ2-1,TGTGCCAGCTCACTAAACAATGAGCAGTTCTTC,CASSLNNEQFF
TRBV11-3,NA,TRBD1,TRBJ1-1,TGTGCCAGCAGCCACCCCAGGGGGGTCATGAACACTGAAGCTTTCTTT,CASSHPRGVMNTEAFF
TRBV18,NA,NA,TRBJ2-5,TGTGCCAGCTCACCTAGCGTCCAAGAGACCCAGTACTTC,CASSPSVQETQYF
TRBV12-5,NA,NA,TRBJ1-5,TGTGCTAGTGCCGAGAGGCCAGGGTCGCTTCAGCCCCAGCATTTT,CASAERPGSLQPQHF
TRBV29-1,NA,NA,TRBJ2-7,TGCCCAAGCTACAGGGTTTACGAGCAGTACTTC,CPSYRVYEQYF
TRBV19,NA,TRBD2,TRBJ2-5,TGTGCCAGACCCCCCAGGCCCCTAGCGGGAGCTGAAGAGGGAGAGACCCAGTACTTC,CARPPRPLAGAEEGETQYF
TRBV6-5,NA,NA,TRBJ2-2,TGTGCCAGCAGTTACGACACCAACACCGGGGAGCTGTTTTTT,CASSYDTNTGELFF
TRBV10-3,NA,NA,TRBJ1-2,TGTGCCATCAGTCCACTCGATTCTGGCTACACCTTC,CAISPLDSGYTF
TRBV11-3,few,TRBD1,TRBJ2-5,TGTGCCAGCAGTCTAGGGGGCCTGGAGACCCAGTACTTC,CASSLGGLETQYF
TRBV4-1,NA,TRBD2,TRBJ2-2,TGCGCCAGCAGCCAAGTAGGACTAGCGGCCGGGGAGCTGTTTTTT,CASSQVGLAAGELFF
TRBV28,NA,TRBD1,TRBJ2-7,TGTGCCAGCAGTTTCCAGGACAGGAGACAACAGTACTTC,CASSFQDRRQQYF
TRBV20-1,NA,NA,TRBJ2-1,TGCAGTGCCGCGGGGAACAATGAGCAGTTCTTC,CSAAGNNEQFF
TRBV19,NA,NA,TRBJ1-2,TGTGCCAGTAGTATTGAATCGATAGCTAACTATGGCTACACCTTC,CASSIESIANYGYTF
TRBV4-2,NA,NA,TRBJ1-5,TGTGCCAGCAGCCAGGACAAAAATCAGCCCCAGCATTTT,CASSQDKNQPQHF
TRBV7-2,NA,NA,TRBJ1-5,TGTGCCAGCAGCTTAGGAGGCGGGATCGGTCAGCCCCAGCATTTT,CASSLGGGIGQPQHF
TRBV5-6,NA,TRBD1,TRBJ1-5,TGTGCCAGCAGCTTACAGGGGGCTGGGGGGAGCAATCAGCCCCAGCATTTT,CASSLQGAGGSNQPQHF
TRBV18,NA,TRBD2,TRBJ2-1,TGTGCCAGCTCACCAGTGGCGGGAGTGGGATACAATGAGCAGTTCTTC,CASSPVAGVGYNEQFF
TRBV2,once,TRBD1,TRBJ2-7,TGTGCCAGCAGGGACACACCGGGACAGGGTTACGAGCAGTACTTC,CASRDTPGQGYEQYF
TRBV6-1,NA,NA,TRBJ1-3,TGTGCCAGCAGCCGGGACAGAAACACCATATATTTT,CASSRDRNTIYF
TRBV4-1,NA,NA,TRBJ2-7,TGCGCCAGCAGCCAAGATCAGGGCCGAAGCTCCTACGAGCAGTACTTC,CASSQDQGRSSYEQYF